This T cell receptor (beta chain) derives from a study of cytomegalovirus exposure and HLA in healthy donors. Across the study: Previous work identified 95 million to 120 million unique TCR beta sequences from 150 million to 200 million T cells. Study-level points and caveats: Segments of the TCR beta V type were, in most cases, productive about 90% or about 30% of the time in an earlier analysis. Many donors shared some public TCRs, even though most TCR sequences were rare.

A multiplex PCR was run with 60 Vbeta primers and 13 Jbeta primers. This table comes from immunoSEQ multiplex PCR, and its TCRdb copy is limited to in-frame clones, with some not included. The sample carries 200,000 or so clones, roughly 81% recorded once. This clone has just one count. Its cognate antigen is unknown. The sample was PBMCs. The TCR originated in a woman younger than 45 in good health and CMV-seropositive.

DNA of the CDR3: TGTGCCATCAGCGCGAGCCGGCAGGACACCGGGGAGCTGTTTTTT. Its protein product is CAISASRQDTGELFF. V usage is TRBV10-3 and J usage is TRBJ2-2; D call uncertain. The V and J ends lost 6 bases and 3 bases respectively, with 14 bases between them. Germline-derived CDR1 and CDR2 are ENHRY and SYGVKD. The CDR3 covers 15 residues.